This TCR beta chain emerged from a study of T-cell reconstitution after alpha-beta-depleted transplantation in children (dated by TCRdb to about 2016). Regarding the complete study: T-cell immune reconstitution after TCRalphabeta/CD19-depleted allogeneic hematopoietic cell transplantation in children was quantitatively tracked in the study by means of TCR repertoire profiling.

Ten or more counts support this clonotype. Its antigen is currently not known. Base-call qualities are not available, and no considerably larger clone is one nucleotide away. The paper's findings and limits, for the study overall: The high TCRbeta diversity at day 60 in some patients was ascribed to recipient T cells and intrathymic progenitors that had survived conditioning. Over subsequent months, a decline in hyperexpanded clone frequencies was noted, and after one year, T-cell counts and TCRbeta diversity were mostly ascribed to newly produced T cells. About two months after transplant, the apparently early recovery of alphabetaT-cell counts reportedly depended on just several hundred clones that had expanded rapidly and came from non-depleted graft cells.

Including the terminal cysteine and phenylalanine, the CDR3 comprises 14 residues. The kept DNA is CDR3 alone, 42 bases in frame from the first base. According to the germline V gene (reference sequence), CDR1 reads DFQATT and CDR2 reads SNEGSKA. Trimming costs V 5 bases and J 5 bases, and their ends lie 15 bases apart. Libraries were prepared through PCR. Instrument on record: Illumina HiSeq 2500. To normalize quantification of the TCRbeta repertoire, the TCR libraries were built with molecular barcoding that relied on unique molecular identifiers. Using fastp trimming at Q25 and MiXCR clonotype assembly, TCRdb reanalyzed the public sequencing data and kept in-frame beta chains. Rows are unified per CDR3 protein, each entry keeping the most common DNA and genes. Counted in this sample were about 260,000 distinct CDR3 sequences; under 14% of them appeared once. The ten most abundant clones make up around 24% of the sample.

This specimen's treatment or condition label, per the study, means: allogeneic hematopoietic cell transplantation with graft depleted of TCRalphabeta T cells and CD19 B cells. Transplant recipients were children who received TCRalphabeta/CD19-depleted allogeneic hematopoietic cell grafts. Specimen: peripheral blood, collected 180 days after TCRalphabeta/CD19-depleted stem cell transplant. The rearranged segments are TRBV20-1 and TRBJ2-2; no D gene is confidently identified. The receptor comes from a male patient aged 2 to 9 who had a stem cell transplant for chronic granulomatous disease, so the T cells may come from the graft donor. The nucleotides are TGCAGTGCTCAGAACAGACGCGGTACCGGGGAGCTGTTTTTT. It translates as CSAQNRRGTGELFF.